These 15 T cell receptor beta chains were all obtained from the same sample, sequenced in a study of Graves' ophthalmopathy and Graves' hyperthyroidism. Amplification targeted the TCR beta CDR3 regions, with RNA transcripts as the source material. Amplification began with first-round RT-PCR using HTBI primers, then second-round multiplex PCR was performed. TCRdb ran MiXCR on the multiplex PCR reads and lists one entry per CDR3 protein. The sample holds roughly 400,000 distinct CDR3 sequences, around 19% seen once. Sequencing input: peripheral blood. All receptors derive from a woman aged 18 to 35 with Graves' ophthalmopathy.

The chain uses TRBV5-1 and TRBJ1-5; D possibly corresponds to TRBD1 (5 bases). V lost 4 bases, J lost 0 bases, and 14 bases lay in between. The germline gives CDR1 SGHRS, CDR2 YFSETQ. This CDR3 has 16 amino acids. The CDR3 DNA reads as TGCGCCAGCAGCCCTGGAGGGGCTTATAGCAATCAGCCCCAGCATTTT. This translates into CASSPGGAYSNQPQHF.

This clonotype has at least ten counts. V usage is TRBV20-1 and J usage is TRBJ1-1; a possible D gene is TRBD1 (5 bases). CDR1 is DFQATT, CDR2 SNEGSKA, per germline (reference sequence). This CDR3 has 14 residues. V gave up 6 bases and J gave up 3 bases, with 17 bases separating them. This CDR3 is CSAPKGGGHTEAFF. The CDR3 bases are TGCAGTGCACCAAAAGGCGGGGGTCACACTGAAGCTTTCTTT.

This clonotype was found many times. This rearrangement joins TRBV7-2 to TRBJ2-2; D not resolved. Trimming removed 5 bases from V and 6 bases from J, with 16 bases in between. This CDR3 has 15 amino acids. The germline gives CDR1 SGHTA, CDR2 FQGNSA. The CDR3 loop is CASSLTVFAAGELFF. For the CDR3, the DNA is TGTGCCAGCAGCCTGACGGTGTTTGCCGCCGGGGAGCTGTTTTTT.

This clonotype has a count of ten or more. The V and J genes are TRBV5-5 and TRBJ1-1, with a possible D match to TRBD1 (6 bases). Trimming took off 4 bases at V and 1 base at J, with 11 bases between the two ends. The germline CDR1 and CDR2 sequences are SGHKS and YYEKEE (reference sequence). The CDR3 consists of 14 residues. The CDR3 DNA reads TGTGCCAGCAGCCCGTTGACAGGGAACACTGAAGCTTTCTTT. Its translation is CASSPLTGNTEAFF.

This clonotype has only a few counts. This chain joins TRBV12-3 or TRBV12-4 and TRBJ2-5, with D unresolved. This CDR3 spans 15 amino acids. The V end was cut by 3 bases, the J end by 0 bases, with 11 bases between. CDR3 amino acids: CASSFWMRNQETQYF. The DNA of the CDR3 is TGTGCCAGCAGTTTCTGGATGCGGAACCAAGAGACCCAGTACTTC.

This clonotype was observed many times. The gene calls are TRBV4-3 and TRBJ2-5; TRBD2 is a possible D gene (6 bases). The CDR3 runs to 14 residues. The V end lost 3 bases, the J end lost 0 bases, and 8 bases lay between the germline ends. Germline lookup yields CDR1 LGHNA and CDR2 YSLEER. CDR3 amino acids: CASSHGSDQETQYF. The CDR3 nucleotides are TGCGCCAGCAGCCACGGGAGCGACCAAGAGACCCAGTACTTC.

This clonotype was recorded at least ten times. V is TRBV6-2 or TRBV6-3 and J is TRBJ2-7, with TRBD1 identical over 7 bases. V lost 5 bases to trimming and J lost 2 bases; unmatched junction nucleotides: 6. This CDR3 spans 14 amino acids. CDR1 MNHEY and CDR2 SVGEGT come from the germline V gene. CDR3 sequence: CASSPQGKTYEQYF. The CDR3, as DNA: TGTGCCAGCAGTCCACAGGGGAAGACCTACGAGCAGTACTTC.

This clonotype was recorded many times. The final CDR3 position lacks the conserved phenylalanine or tryptophan, pointing to a likely read error. This chain links TRBV2 with TRBJ1-2, with D perhaps TRBD1 (5 bases). The CDR3 has 20 residues. Germline V gene sequence: CDR1 SNHLY, CDR2 FYNNEI. V was cut by 2 bases and J by 5 bases, with 30 bases left in between. The CDR3 sequence is CASSEISQETSFIRGYGYTS. The CDR3 DNA sequence: TGTGCCAGCAGTGAAATTAGTCAGGAGACCTCGTTTATCCGGGGGTATGGCTACACCTCC.

This clonotype appeared many times. The J gene is TRBJ2-3, the V gene TRBV7-9; the D is unclear. The germline V and J ends were trimmed by 1 base and 2 bases, with 7 bases remaining between them. This CDR3 region has 14 residues. Germline CDR1 and CDR2: SEHNR and FQNEAQ (reference sequence). CDR3 nucleotides: TGTGCCAGCAGCTTAGTTGGCTCCACAGATACGCAGTATTTT. Protein sequence: CASSLVGSTDTQYF.

The table lists this clonotype with many counts. This chain connects TRBV25-1 to TRBJ2-7; D could derive from TRBD1 or TRBD2 (5 bases each). The V end lost 3 bases, the J end lost 3 bases, and 9 bases lay between the germline ends. Germline values: CDR1 MGHDK, CDR2 SYGVNS. The CDR3 contains 13 residues. CDR3 protein: CASSDRDGYEQYF. DNA for the CDR3: TGTGCCAGCAGTGATAGGGACGGCTACGAGCAGTACTTC.

This clonotype has a count of ten or more. The J gene is TRBJ2-5, the V gene TRBV6-6; TRBD1 agrees at 10 bases. The germline gives CDR1 MNHNY, CDR2 SVGAGI (reference sequence). This CDR3 contains 15 residues. Trimming cost V 4 bases and J 6 bases; bases outside gene matches: 8. CDR3 sequence reads: CASSFAGTGVKTQYF. CDR3 nucleotide sequence: TGTGCCAGCAGTTTCGCCGGGACAGGGGTTAAGACCCAGTACTTC.

This clonotype was counted ten times or more. This rearrangement joins TRBV6-5 to TRBJ1-6; 7 nucleotides agree with TRBD1. The CDR3 is 15 amino acids. Looked up from germline, CDR1 is MNHEY and CDR2 is SVGAGI. V gave up 2 bases and J gave up 7 bases; unmatched junction bases: 5. CDR3 nucleotide sequence: TGTGCCAGCAGTTACGGGACAGCCAGAAATTCACCCCTCCACTTT. This translates into CASSYGTARNSPLHF.

This clonotype has a single count. The genes are TRBV3-1 and TRBJ2-7; TRBD1 matches at 8 bases. Germline loops: CDR1 LGHDT, CDR2 YNNKEL (reference sequence). CDR3 length: 13 residues. The V gene end was trimmed by 4 bases and the J gene end by 4 bases; junction bases not matched to a gene: 3. This CDR3 is CASSRTGQYEQYF. DNA for the CDR3: TGTGCCAGCAGCCGGACAGGGCAATACGAGCAGTACTTC.

The V and J genes are TRBV28 and TRBJ1-6, with TRBD1 matching over 9 bases. This CDR3 has 16 residues. Germline V gives CDR1 MDHEN, CDR2 SYDVKM. V lost 8 bases and J lost 2; bases outside the gene matches: 7. The DNA of the CDR3 is TGTGCCAGCTCAGGGACAGGGCTTCCCTATAATTCACCCCTCCACTTT. This encodes CASSGTGLPYNSPLHF.

The J gene is TRBJ2-7, the V gene TRBV27; TRBD2 might be the D (6 bases). The CDR3 extends over 14 amino acids. Looked up from germline, CDR1 is MNHEY and CDR2 is SMNVEV (reference sequence). Trimming removed 6 bases at V and 2 bases at J, with 14 bases between. DNA of the CDR3: TGTGCCAGCAGGGCCGGGACTGCCACCTACGAGCAGTACTTC. This encodes CASRAGTATYEQYF.